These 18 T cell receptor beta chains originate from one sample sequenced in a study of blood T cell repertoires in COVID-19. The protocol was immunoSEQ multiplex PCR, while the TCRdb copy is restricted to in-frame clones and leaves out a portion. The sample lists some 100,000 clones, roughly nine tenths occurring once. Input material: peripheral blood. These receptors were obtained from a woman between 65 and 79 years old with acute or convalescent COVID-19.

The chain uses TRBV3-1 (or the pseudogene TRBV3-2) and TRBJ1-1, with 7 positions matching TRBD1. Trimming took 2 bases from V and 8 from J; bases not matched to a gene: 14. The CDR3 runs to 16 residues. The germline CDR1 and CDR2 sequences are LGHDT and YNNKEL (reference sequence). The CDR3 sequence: CASSQPGQVPGLEAFF. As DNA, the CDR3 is TGTGCCAGCAGCCAACCTGGACAGGTACCTGGACTCGAAGCTTTCTTT.

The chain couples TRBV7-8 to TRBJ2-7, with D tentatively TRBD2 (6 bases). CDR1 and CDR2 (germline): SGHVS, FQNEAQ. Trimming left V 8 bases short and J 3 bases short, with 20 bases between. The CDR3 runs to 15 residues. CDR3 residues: CASLTSLGSGYEQYF. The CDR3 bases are TGTGCCAGCTTAACTAGCCTTGGGTCGGGCTACGAGCAGTACTTC.

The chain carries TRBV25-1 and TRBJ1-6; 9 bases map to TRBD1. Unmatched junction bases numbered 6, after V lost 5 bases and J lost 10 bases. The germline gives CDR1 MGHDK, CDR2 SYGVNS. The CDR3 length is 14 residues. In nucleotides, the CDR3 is TGTGCCAGCAGTCGAACAGGGGGCAGGTCACCCCTCCACTTT. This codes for CASSRTGGRSPLHF.

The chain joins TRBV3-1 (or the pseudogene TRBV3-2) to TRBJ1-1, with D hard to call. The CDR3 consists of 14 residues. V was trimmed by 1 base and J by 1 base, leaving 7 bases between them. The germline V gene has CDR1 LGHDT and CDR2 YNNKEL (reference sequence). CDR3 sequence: CASSQVYRNTEAFF. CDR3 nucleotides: TGTGCCAGCAGCCAAGTCTACAGGAACACTGAAGCTTTCTTT.

Here the CDR3 DNA reads TGTGCCAGCAGCTTATGGGCTAGAGGGATCAGCGAAAAACTGTTTTTT. This encodes CASSLWARGISEKLFF. The V and J genes are TRBV7-2 and TRBJ1-4; no definite D call. V dropped 2 bases and J dropped 8 bases, with 18 bases sitting between them. The length of the CDR3 is 16 residues. The germline V gene encodes CDR1 SGHTA and CDR2 FQGNSA. Using reference TRBV7-2 and TRBJ1-4 for the parts outside the CDR3, the full variable domain is GAGVSQSPSNKVTEKGKDVELRCDPISGHTALYWYRQSLGQGLEFLIYFQGNSAPDKSGLPSDRFSAERTGGSVSTLTIQRTQQEDSAVYLCASSLWARGISEKLFFGSGTQLSVL.

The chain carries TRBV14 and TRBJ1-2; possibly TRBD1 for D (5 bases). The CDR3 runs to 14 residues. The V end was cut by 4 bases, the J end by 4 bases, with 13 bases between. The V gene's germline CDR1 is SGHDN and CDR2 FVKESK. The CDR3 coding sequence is TGTGCCAGCAGCCCGAGTGCAGGGTTCTATGGCTACACCTTC. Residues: CASSPSAGFYGYTF.

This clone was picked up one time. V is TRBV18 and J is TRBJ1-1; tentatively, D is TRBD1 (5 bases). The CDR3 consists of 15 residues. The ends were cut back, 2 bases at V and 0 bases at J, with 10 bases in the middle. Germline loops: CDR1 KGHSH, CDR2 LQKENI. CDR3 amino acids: CASSPAEGMNTEAFF. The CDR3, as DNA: TGTGCCAGCTCACCAGCGGAGGGGATGAACACTGAAGCTTTCTTT.

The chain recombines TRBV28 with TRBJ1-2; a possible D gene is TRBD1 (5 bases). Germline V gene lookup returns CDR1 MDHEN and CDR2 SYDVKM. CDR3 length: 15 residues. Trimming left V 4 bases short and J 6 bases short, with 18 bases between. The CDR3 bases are TGTGCCAGCAGTTCTACCCCCGGGGGATTAAATGGCTACACCTTC. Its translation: CASSSTPGGLNGYTF.

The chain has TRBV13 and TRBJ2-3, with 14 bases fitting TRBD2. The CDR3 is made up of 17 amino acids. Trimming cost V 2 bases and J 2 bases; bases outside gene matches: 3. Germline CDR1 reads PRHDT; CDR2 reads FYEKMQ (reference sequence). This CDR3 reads CASSLTTSGRATDTQYF. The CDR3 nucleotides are TGTGCCAGCAGCTTAACGACTAGCGGGAGGGCCACAGATACGCAGTATTTT.

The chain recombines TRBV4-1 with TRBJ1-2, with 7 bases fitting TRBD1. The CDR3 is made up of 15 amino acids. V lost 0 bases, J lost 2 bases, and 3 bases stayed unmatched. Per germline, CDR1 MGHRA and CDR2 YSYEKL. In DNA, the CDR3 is TGCGCCAGCAGCCAAGATCAGGGGGGAAACTATGGCTACACCTTC. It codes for CASSQDQGGNYGYTF.

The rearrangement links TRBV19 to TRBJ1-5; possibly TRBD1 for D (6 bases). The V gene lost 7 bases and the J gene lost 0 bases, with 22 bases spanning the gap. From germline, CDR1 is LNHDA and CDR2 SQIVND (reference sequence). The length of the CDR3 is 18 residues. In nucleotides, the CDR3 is TGTGCCAGTACCAAGGGGGGGGTACCTCCCTATAGCAATCAGCCCCAGCATTTT. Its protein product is CASTKGGVPPYSNQPQHF.

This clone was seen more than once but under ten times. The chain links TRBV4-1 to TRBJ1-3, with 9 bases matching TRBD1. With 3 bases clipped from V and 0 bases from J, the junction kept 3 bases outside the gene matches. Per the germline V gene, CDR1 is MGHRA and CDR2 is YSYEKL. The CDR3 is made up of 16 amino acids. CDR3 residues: CASSHRTGASGNTIYF. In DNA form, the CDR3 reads TGCGCCAGCAGCCACCGGACAGGGGCCTCTGGAAACACCATATATTTT.

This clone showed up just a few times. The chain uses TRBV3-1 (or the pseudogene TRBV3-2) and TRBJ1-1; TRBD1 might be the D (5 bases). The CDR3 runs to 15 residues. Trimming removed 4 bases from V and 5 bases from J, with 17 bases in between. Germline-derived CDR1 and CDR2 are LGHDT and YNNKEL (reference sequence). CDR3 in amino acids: CASSRNPGPGTEAFF. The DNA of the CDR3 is TGTGCCAGCAGCCGGAATCCGGGTCCAGGGACTGAAGCTTTCTTT.

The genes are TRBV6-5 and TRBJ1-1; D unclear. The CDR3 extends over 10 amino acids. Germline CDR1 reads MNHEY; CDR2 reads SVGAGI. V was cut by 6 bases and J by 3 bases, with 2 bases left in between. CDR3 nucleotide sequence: TGTGCCAGCAGCTACACTGAAGCTTTCTTT. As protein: CASSYTEAFF.

In DNA form, the CDR3 reads TGTGCCAGCCTAGGGGGAGGGTATCAGCCCCAGCATTTT. It translates to CASLGGGYQPQHF. The chain recombines TRBV28 with TRBJ1-5, with D possibly TRBD1 on 6 matching bases. Germline V gene sequence: CDR1 MDHEN, CDR2 SYDVKM. The V gene lost 8 bases and the J gene lost 5 bases, with 13 bases spanning the gap. The CDR3 runs to 13 residues.

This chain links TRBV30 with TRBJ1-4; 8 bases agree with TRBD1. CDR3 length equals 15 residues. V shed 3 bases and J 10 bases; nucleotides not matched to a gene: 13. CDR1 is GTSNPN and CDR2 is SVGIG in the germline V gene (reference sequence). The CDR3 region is CAWSKSTNRGGKLFF. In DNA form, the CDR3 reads TGTGCCTGGAGCAAAAGCACAAACAGGGGGGGAAAACTGTTTTTT.

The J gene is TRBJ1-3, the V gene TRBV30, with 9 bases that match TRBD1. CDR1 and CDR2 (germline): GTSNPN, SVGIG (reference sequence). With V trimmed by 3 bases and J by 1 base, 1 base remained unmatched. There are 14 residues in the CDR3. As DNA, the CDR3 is TGTGCCTGGAGGACAGGGGGATCTGGAAACACCATATATTTT. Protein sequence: CAWRTGGSGNTIYF.

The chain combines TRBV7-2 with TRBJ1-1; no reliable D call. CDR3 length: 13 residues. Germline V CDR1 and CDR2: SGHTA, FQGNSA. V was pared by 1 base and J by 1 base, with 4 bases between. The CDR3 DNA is TGTGCCAGCAGCTTAGAGAGGAACACTGAAGCTTTCTTT. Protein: CASSLERNTEAFF.